The 14 T cell receptor beta chains listed next were all sequenced from one sample in a study of early T cells in non-severe SARS-CoV-2 infection. TCRdb re-analysed the 5' RACE reads in MiXCR, keeping a single row per CDR3 protein. This table has around 67,000 distinct CDR3 sequences, over 10% appearing once. Sample: whole blood, taken at baseline. These receptors were obtained from an adult who was a healthcare worker with PCR-confirmed SARS-CoV-2 infection or an uninfected control (not recorded which).

In its sample, this clonotype was seen a few times. V and J are TRBV7-2 and TRBJ1-1, with D possibly matching TRBD1 (6 bases). The V end was cut by 1 base, the J end by 5 bases, with 8 bases between. The CDR3 consists of 13 residues. In germline, CDR1 is SGHTA, CDR2 FQGNSA. The chain's CDR3 is CASSLERGTEAFF. In nucleotides, the CDR3 is TGTGCCAGCAGCTTAGAGAGGGGGACTGAAGCTTTCTTT.

This clonotype was counted between two and nine times. The chain has TRBV5-1 and TRBJ2-3, with D possibly being TRBD1 (6 bases). The CDR3 runs to 15 residues. Deletions cut 4 bases from V and 4 bases from J, with 16 bases between. Germline V gene sequence: CDR1 SGHRS, CDR2 YFSETQ. The CDR3 region is CASSPEPGQADTQYF. CDR3 coding DNA: TGCGCCAGCAGCCCAGAACCGGGACAAGCAGATACGCAGTATTTT.

This clonotype has only a few counts. The CDR3: CAIRDSSTEAFF. Here the CDR3 DNA reads TGTGCCATCAGGGACAGTTCCACTGAAGCTTTCTTT. The rearrangement joins TRBV10-3 to TRBJ1-1; D is possibly TRBD1 (6 bases). There are 12 residues in the CDR3. In germline, CDR1 is ENHRY, CDR2 SYGVKD. Trimming left V 6 bases short and J 4 bases short, with 9 bases between.

There are a few counts of this clonotype. V and J are TRBV20-1 and TRBJ2-1; no firm D call. CDR1 and CDR2 from the germline V gene are DFQATT and SNEGSKA (reference sequence). This CDR3 is built from 13 residues. Between the trimmed V and J ends, which lost 0 bases and 6 bases, there was a span of 9 bases. The CDR3 protein is CSARDLLLNEQFF. The CDR3 nucleotides are TGCAGTGCTAGAGATCTACTACTCAATGAGCAGTTCTTC.

In DNA form, the CDR3 reads TGTGCCAGCAGAAGAGGACAGCCTAGAATGTCCCGACTGAACACTGAAGCTTTCTTT. This sequence encodes CASRRGQPRMSRLNTEAFF. J is TRBJ1-1 and V is TRBV6-2 or TRBV6-3; TRBD1 is a possible D gene (6 bases). Deletions cut 6 bases from V and 0 bases from J, with 26 bases between. CDR1 MNHEY and CDR2 SVGEGT come from the germline V gene. This CDR3 region has 19 residues.

This rearrangement joins TRBV20-1 to TRBJ2-3; D unclear. Germline assignment: CDR1 DFQATT and CDR2 SNEGSKA (reference sequence). CDR3 size: 13 residues. Deletions cut 6 bases from V and 3 bases from J, with 13 bases between. As DNA, the CDR3 is TGCAGTGCCTCAAGAGGAGAAACAGATACGCAGTATTTT. Its protein product is CSASRGETDTQYF.

This clonotype was seen ten or more times. V is TRBV19 and J is TRBJ2-2; D is ambiguous. The CDR3 extends over 15 amino acids. Per the germline V gene, CDR1 is LNHDA and CDR2 is SQIVND (reference sequence). V was trimmed by 3 bases and J by 1 base, leaving 9 bases between them. CDR3 amino acids: CASSILVGNTGELFF. The CDR3 DNA reads as TGTGCCAGTAGTATTTTGGTAGGGAACACCGGGGAGCTGTTTTTT.

The table lists this clonotype with many counts. This sequence joins TRBV3-1 and TRBJ1-1; D is perhaps TRBD1 (5 bases). Between the trimmed V and J ends, which lost 1 base and 4 bases, there was a span of 13 bases. Germline CDR1 reads LGHDT; CDR2 reads YNNKEL (reference sequence). This CDR3 is 15 amino acids long. The CDR3 DNA reads TGTGCCAGCAGCCAAGCCCGCGGGGGGATCACTGAAGCTTTCTTT. The encoded protein is CASSQARGGITEAFF.

This clonotype came up a few times. The V gene is TRBV10-2, the J gene TRBJ2-5, with unresolved D. The V gene's germline CDR1 is WSHSY and CDR2 SAAADI. V was trimmed by 4 bases and J by 7 bases, leaving 13 bases between them. This CDR3 comprises 13 residues. CDR3 region: CASSGSKGGTQYF. The CDR3 DNA reads TGCGCCAGCAGTGGATCTAAAGGCGGGACCCAGTACTTC.

The chain has TRBV11-2 and TRBJ1-1; D remains unclear. The germline V and J ends were trimmed by 5 bases and 4 bases, with 11 bases remaining between them. The CDR3 loop spans 13 amino acids. Per germline, CDR1 SGHAT and CDR2 FQNNGV. CDR3 protein: CASSDGPGTEAFF. Here the CDR3 DNA reads TGTGCCAGCAGCGACGGGCCGGGCACTGAAGCTTTCTTT.

The V call is TRBV3-1, the J call TRBJ2-7, with 7 nucleotides matching TRBD1. The CDR3 covers 15 residues. CDR1 and CDR2 (germline): LGHDT, YNNKEL (reference sequence). V gave up 1 base and J gave up 2 bases; unmatched junction bases: 5. CDR3 DNA sequence: TGTGCCAGCAGCCAAGGAAGTGACAGGGCCTACGAGCAGTACTTC. This sequence encodes CASSQGSDRAYEQYF.

This clonotype occurred many times. The chain recombines TRBV12-3 or TRBV12-4 with TRBJ2-5, with 7 bases identical to TRBD1. The CDR3 runs 14 residues. V was pared by 3 bases and J by 9 bases, with 10 bases of the junction left unmatched. This CDR3 reads CASSFTGVGAAQYF. The DNA for the CDR3 is TGTGCCAGCAGTTTCACAGGGGTTGGGGCGGCCCAGTACTTC.

This clonotype was seen only a few times. The junction differs from germline at one of its ends, possibly a read error. The V and J genes are TRBV12-3 or TRBV12-4 and TRBJ2-6; D tentatively fits TRBD1 or TRBD2 (5 bases each). This CDR3 has 17 residues. CDR3 sequence: CASSNAGAFSGANVLTF. The CDR3 DNA is TGTGCCAGCAGCAACGCCGGGGCCTTCTCTGGGGCCAACGTCCTGACTTTT.

In this sample, this clonotype turned up many times. The rearrangement uses TRBV5-1 and TRBJ2-5; 8 bases fit TRBD1. The CDR3 has 15 amino acids. Germline CDR1 and CDR2: SGHRS and YFSETQ. Trimming took 4 bases from V and 2 from J; bases not matched to a gene: 7. CDR3 protein: CASSPWTGQQETQYF. DNA of the CDR3: TGCGCCAGCAGCCCCTGGACAGGGCAGCAAGAGACCCAGTACTTC. Supplemented by reference TRBV5-1 and TRBJ2-5, the full variable domain reads KAGVTQTPRYLIKTRGQQVTLSCSPISGHRSVSWYQQTPGQGLQFLFEYFSETQRNKGNFPGRFSGRQFSNSRSEMNVSTLELGDSALYLCASSPWTGQQETQYFGPGTRLLVL.